One T cell receptor (beta chain) is described in this entry. The sample contains more than one DNA sequence encoding this CDR3. Per germline, CDR1 SEHNR and CDR2 FQNEAQ (reference sequence). V dropped 4 bases and J dropped 8 bases, with 14 bases sitting between them. The CDR3 length is 13 residues. This sample is part of a study of T cells after posttransplantation cyclophosphamide. Cells defined as naive were viable CD3+CD4+ or CD3+CD8+ and CCR7+CD45RA+CD45RO-CD95-CD27+CD28+. TCRdb keeps only in-frame clones here, not all; method: immunoSEQ multiplex PCR. The sample contains more than 15,000 clones, around 95% of which appear only once.

Material for sequencing was naive CD4+ T cells sorted from blood. The chain joins TRBV7-9 to TRBJ1-1; D ambiguous. This receptor was identified in a woman aged 45-65 years in good health and a related stem cell transplant donor. The CDR3 sequence is CASSYGMWREAFF. The DNA for the CDR3 is TGTGCCAGCAGCTATGGGATGTGGAGGGAAGCTTTCTTT.